These T cell receptor beta chains were read from a single sample in a study of early T cells in non-severe SARS-CoV-2 infection. TCRdb re-analysed the 5' RACE reads in MiXCR, keeping a single row per CDR3 protein. In the table there are about 42,000 distinct CDR3 sequences, about 5.9% of which are singletons. This sample comprised whole blood, obtained at baseline. The source of these receptors is an adult who was a healthcare worker with PCR-confirmed SARS-CoV-2 infection or an uninfected control (not recorded which). Both conserved end residues are trimmed from each CDR3.

TRBV7-9	TRBJ2-1	ASSLDGIGNEQF
TRBV2	TRBJ2-5	ASSRTPYQETQY
TRBV19	TRBJ2-6	ASSSAGNLGANVLT
TRBV30	TRBJ1-6	AWKGTANSPLH
TRBV10-2	TRBJ2-5	ASSGRFFQETQY
TRBV18	TRBJ1-6	ASSPTVRGPNSPLH
TRBV6-2/TRBV6-3	TRBJ2-2	ASSYGTSTGELF
TRBV24-1	TRBJ2-2	ATSDLQFAGTGELF
TRBV6-6	TRBJ1-4	ASLNRGENEKLF
TRBV20-1	TRBJ2-6	SARRQAGANVLT
TRBV7-2	TRBJ2-6	ASSFENSGANVLT
TRBV2	TRBJ2-7	ASIHRTGDYEQY
TRBV20-1	TRBJ1-1	SAPKGAEAF
TRBV2	TRBJ1-5	ASTSHENQPQH
TRBV24-1	TRBJ2-2	ATRIPQVHTGELF
TRBV3-1	TRBJ2-1	ASSQVTGPSSYNEQF
TRBV3-1	TRBJ2-1	ASSRGTGEQF
TRBV9	TRBJ2-7	ASSPTTSGGARPYEQY
TRBV30	TRBJ1-5	AWSYPRDRGYNQPQH
TRBV20-1	TRBJ1-2	SARGLTGLPYGYT
TRBV6-6	TRBJ2-2	ASRVDGELF
TRBV10-1	TRBJ2-1	ASSRGLAAQF
TRBV5-4	TRBJ2-2	ASSSPGQTNTGELF
TRBV7-2	TRBJ2-1	ASSPGTSGGPYNEQF
TRBV25-1	TRBJ2-2	ASSPGTDTGELF
TRBV29-1	TRBJ2-6	SVALGTGPAGANVLT
TRBV7-2	TRBJ1-6	ASSKSGTANSPLH
TRBV7-2	TRBJ2-7	ASSILRGLDEQY
TRBV11-2	TRBJ2-5	ASSLEETQY
TRBV20-1	TRBJ1-1	SAPGQGAVNTEAF
TRBV7-2	TRBJ1-2	ASSPRDPNYGYT
TRBV5-1	TRBJ2-4	ASSVGQGGLNIQY
TRBV25-1	TRBJ2-3	ASSEAGWGTDTQY
TRBV10-3	TRBJ2-1	AMAPTGGYNEQF
TRBV10-3	TRBJ2-3	ATTSGGAQY
TRBV27	TRBJ1-1	ASSFGGANTEAF
TRBV6-1	TRBJ2-1	ASRPGGSGGNEQF
TRBV19	TRBJ2-5	ASSKEVTKKETQY
TRBV5-1	TRBJ2-4	ASSLAGVDKNIQY
TRBV12-3/TRBV12-4	TRBJ1-2	ASRQGAYGYT
TRBV7-9	TRBJ2-6	ASSLTLTSGANVLT
TRBV27	TRBJ1-1	ASSYRDTLGNTEAF
TRBV7-9	TRBJ2-3	ASSLEAGGAFIPDTQY
TRBV7-2	TRBJ2-3	ASSLQHGTDTQY
TRBV20-1	TRBJ2-7	SARFRKATYEQY
TRBV20-1	TRBJ1-2	SARVGDNYGYT
TRBV12-3/TRBV12-4	TRBJ1-2	ASSLSRGGGYT
TRBV29-1	TRBJ1-1	SVVGELDEAF
TRBV13	TRBJ2-3	ASTSRGRTDTQY
TRBV6-2/TRBV6-3	TRBJ2-1	ASSYSWGANNEQF
TRBV11-2	TRBJ2-5	ASSPARGGLKTQY
TRBV11-2	TRBJ1-4	ASSSHRGGLEKLF
TRBV7-9	TRBJ2-1	ASSFGPQRGFNEQF
TRBV12-3/TRBV12-4	TRBJ1-2	ASSLGQRNGYT
TRBV5-4	TRBJ2-3	ASSLQGRTDTQY
TRBV5-8	TRBJ1-5	ASSPGWQGNQPQH
TRBV28	TRBJ2-4	ASSLLAGAREAKNIQY
TRBV4-3	TRBJ2-1	ASSQDGRVDEQF
TRBV6-1	TRBJ2-3	ASSDGQGTETQY
TRBV2	TRBJ2-5	ASLIQETQY